This entry features one T cell receptor beta chain sequence. Antigen specificity is unknown. These data originate in a study of shared clonotypes between healthy human individuals. Across the whole study: Aged 18 to 49, the donors were a couple of women and a few men.

The naive CD8 subset, CD45RO-negative cells positively selected for CCR7, excluded terminally differentiated effector memory CD45RA+ cells. Deep was the level at which the assay was run. The data were produced by immunoSEQ multiplex PCR, yet TCRdb's version contains in-frame clones alone and is incomplete. Among roughly 2.1 million clones listed, just over 90% were seen once. CDR1 and CDR2 (germline): MDHEN, SYDVKM. This CDR3 has 16 amino acids. Unmatched junction bases numbered 4, after V lost 1 base and J lost 8 bases. The study's findings and limits: Shared clonotypes: 4.5% to 5% naive CD4, roughly 3.5% naive CD8, over 2% memory CD4, over 0.3% memory CD8. Among non-shared clonotypes, generation probabilities were lower than among those shared by all four donors.

The chain links TRBV28 to TRBJ2-2; TRBD2 matches 13 bases. The source is a man aged 18 to 29 in good health. Some clones in this sample may be carry-over from other donors' samples. Sequencing used naive CD8+ T cells from PBMCs. The DNA of the CDR3 is TGTGCCAGCAGTTTATTGACTAGCGGGAGGCGGGGGGAGCTGTTTTTT. It specifies CASSLLTSGRRGELFF.